This T cell receptor (beta chain) was obtained from a study of T cells in Graves' hyperthyroidism and ophthalmopathy. General observations from the study: Model-based prediction identified ophthalmopathy a median 6.5 months prior to its onset. Among thyroid clonotypes expanded above 0.001, most also appeared in blood.

V lost 5 bases and J lost 6, with 11 bases in between. The CDR3 spans 13 residues. The germline V gene has CDR1 SGHNT and CDR2 YYREEE (reference sequence). This clonotype was counted many times. Its antigen is not known. It was uncontrolled infection, other autoimmune disease, pregnancy or lactation that excluded patients. Template material for amplifying TCR beta CDR3 regions consisted of RNA transcripts. The TCR CDR3 first-round RT-PCR relied on the HTBI primer set. TCRdb re-analysed the multiplex PCR reads in MiXCR, keeping a single row per CDR3 protein. The sample includes more than 550,000 distinct CDR3 sequences, less than 45% of them seen just once.

The sequence was obtained from an adult man with Graves' disease, either hyperthyroidism or ophthalmopathy (not recorded which). Sequenced input: peripheral blood or thyroid tissue (not recorded which). V gene TRBV5-4 combines with J gene TRBJ1-4; D ambiguous. The CDR3 coding sequence is TGTGCCAGCAGGTCGGATCCCGATGAAAAACTGTTTTTT. It specifies CASRSDPDEKLFF.